Listed here are 3 T cell receptor beta chains from one sample, sequenced in a study of a mutant IDH1 vaccine in newly diagnosed glioma. Sequenced by immunoSEQ multiplex PCR; TCRdb stores in-frame clones only, minus some. The sample lists around 55,000 clones, roughly 80% occurring once. Time point given: week 23, last vaccination. Vaccination comprised doses that each held 300 ug of mutant IDH1 20-mer peptide, plus topical imiquimod. Their antigen targets remain unknown. The sequencing here drew on PBMCs, taken from a glioma patient whose treatment included an IDH1 peptide vaccine. These receptors were taken from a man in his forties with glioma.

J is TRBJ2-7 and V is TRBV5-1, with TRBD2 identical over 10 bases. V lost 2 bases, J lost 7 bases, and 6 bases stayed unmatched. Per the germline V gene, CDR1 is SGHRS and CDR2 is YFSETQ. The CDR3 runs to 14 residues. CDR3 in DNA: TGCGCCAGCAGCTTAGCGGGGGGGCCGGGGGAGCAGTACTTC. Translation gives CASSLAGGPGEQYF.

The CDR3 DNA sequence: TGTGCCTGGAGTTCGGACAGAATGGGCAATCAGCCCCAGCATTTT. Translated: CAWSSDRMGNQPQHF. The J gene is TRBJ1-5, the V gene TRBV30, with D possibly TRBD1 on 6 matching bases. This CDR3 is built from 15 residues. V shed 2 bases and J shed 2 bases, with 13 bases lying between them. Germline assignment: CDR1 GTSNPN and CDR2 SVGIG (reference sequence).

J is TRBJ2-1 and V is TRBV4-1, with a weak D call TRBD2 (6 bases). CDR1 is MGHRA and CDR2 is YSYEKL in the germline V gene. The ends were cut back, 4 bases at V and 7 bases at J, with 11 bases in the middle. This CDR3 is 13 amino acids long. CDR3 sequence reads: CASSPSRGNEQFF. CDR3 nucleotide sequence: TGCGCCAGCAGCCCATCCCGGGGGAATGAGCAGTTCTTC.